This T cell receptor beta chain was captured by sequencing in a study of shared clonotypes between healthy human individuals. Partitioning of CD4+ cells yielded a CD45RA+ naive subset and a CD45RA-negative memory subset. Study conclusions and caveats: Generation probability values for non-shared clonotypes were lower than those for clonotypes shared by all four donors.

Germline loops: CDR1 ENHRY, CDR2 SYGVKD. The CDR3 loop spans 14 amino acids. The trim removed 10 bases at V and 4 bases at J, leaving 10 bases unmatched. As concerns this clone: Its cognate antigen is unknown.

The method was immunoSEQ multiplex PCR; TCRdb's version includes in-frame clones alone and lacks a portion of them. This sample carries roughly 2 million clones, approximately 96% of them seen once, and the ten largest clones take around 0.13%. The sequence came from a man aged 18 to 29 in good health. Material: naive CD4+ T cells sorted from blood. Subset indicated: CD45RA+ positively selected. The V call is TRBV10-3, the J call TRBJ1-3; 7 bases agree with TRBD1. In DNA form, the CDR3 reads TGTGCCAGCAGAGAAGACAGGGAGGGAAACACCATATATTTT. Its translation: CASREDREGNTIYF.